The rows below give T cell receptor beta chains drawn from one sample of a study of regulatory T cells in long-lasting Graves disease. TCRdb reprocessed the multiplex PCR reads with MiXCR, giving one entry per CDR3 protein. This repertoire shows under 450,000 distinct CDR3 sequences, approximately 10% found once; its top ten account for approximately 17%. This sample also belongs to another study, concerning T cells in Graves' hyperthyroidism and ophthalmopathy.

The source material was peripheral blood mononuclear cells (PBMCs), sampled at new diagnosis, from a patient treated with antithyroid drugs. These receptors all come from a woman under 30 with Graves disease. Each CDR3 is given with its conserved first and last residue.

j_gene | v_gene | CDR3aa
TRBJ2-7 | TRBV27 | CASSLRGTYEQYF
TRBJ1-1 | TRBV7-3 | CASSQELEGTEAFF
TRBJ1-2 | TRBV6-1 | CASFPFEDYGYTF
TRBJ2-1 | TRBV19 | CASSIPGDYNEQFF
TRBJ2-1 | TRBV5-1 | CASSTTSGTYNEQFF
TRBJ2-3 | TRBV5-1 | CASSHREEIDTQYF
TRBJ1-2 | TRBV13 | CASSLGKTKAETF
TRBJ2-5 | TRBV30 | CAWSSGRYGETQYF
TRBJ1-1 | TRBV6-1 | CASSETGGEEAFF
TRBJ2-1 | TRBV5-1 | CASSYGGGNPYNEQFF
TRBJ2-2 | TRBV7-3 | CASSHIGATGELFF
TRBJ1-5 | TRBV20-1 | CSARRRVGPDQPQHF
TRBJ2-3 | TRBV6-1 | CASRSGNTQYF
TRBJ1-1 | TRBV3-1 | CASSQGTRRGNTEAFF
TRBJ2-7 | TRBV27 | CASSPGTSGLEQYF
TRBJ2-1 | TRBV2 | CASRLVSGRAYNEQFF
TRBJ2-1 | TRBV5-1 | CASSSPPAAGDNEQFF
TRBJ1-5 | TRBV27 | CASSRGSLVSNQPQHF
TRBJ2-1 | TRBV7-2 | CASSWRGQGRISSYNEQFF
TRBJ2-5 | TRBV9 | CASSVGGDFQETQYF
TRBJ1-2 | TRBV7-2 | CASSLGLGGNYGYTF
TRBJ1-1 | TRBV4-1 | CASSQGRVNTEAFF
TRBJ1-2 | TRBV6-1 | CASRKLGQDLFNYGYTF
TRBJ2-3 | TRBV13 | CASSHGVPQYF
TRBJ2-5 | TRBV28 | CASSPGGGLETQYF
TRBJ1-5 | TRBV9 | CASSGPDSLNQPQHF
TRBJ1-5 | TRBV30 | CAWSKTYQPQHF